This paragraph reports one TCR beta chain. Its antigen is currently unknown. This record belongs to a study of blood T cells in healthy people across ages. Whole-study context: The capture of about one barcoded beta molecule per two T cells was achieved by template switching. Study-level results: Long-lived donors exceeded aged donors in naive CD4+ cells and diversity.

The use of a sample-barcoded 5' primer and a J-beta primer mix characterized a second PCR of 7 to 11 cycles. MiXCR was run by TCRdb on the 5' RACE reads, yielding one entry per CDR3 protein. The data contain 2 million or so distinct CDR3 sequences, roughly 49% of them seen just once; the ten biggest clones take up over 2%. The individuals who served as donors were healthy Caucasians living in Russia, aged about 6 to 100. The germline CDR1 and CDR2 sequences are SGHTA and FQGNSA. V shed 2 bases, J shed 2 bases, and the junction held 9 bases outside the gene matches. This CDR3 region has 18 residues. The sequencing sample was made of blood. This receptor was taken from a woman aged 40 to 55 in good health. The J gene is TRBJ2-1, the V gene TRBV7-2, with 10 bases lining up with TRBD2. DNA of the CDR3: TGTGCCAGCAGCTTATGGTATAGCGGGGGGCCCCCCTACAATGAGCAGTTCTTC. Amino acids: CASSLWYSGGPPYNEQFF.